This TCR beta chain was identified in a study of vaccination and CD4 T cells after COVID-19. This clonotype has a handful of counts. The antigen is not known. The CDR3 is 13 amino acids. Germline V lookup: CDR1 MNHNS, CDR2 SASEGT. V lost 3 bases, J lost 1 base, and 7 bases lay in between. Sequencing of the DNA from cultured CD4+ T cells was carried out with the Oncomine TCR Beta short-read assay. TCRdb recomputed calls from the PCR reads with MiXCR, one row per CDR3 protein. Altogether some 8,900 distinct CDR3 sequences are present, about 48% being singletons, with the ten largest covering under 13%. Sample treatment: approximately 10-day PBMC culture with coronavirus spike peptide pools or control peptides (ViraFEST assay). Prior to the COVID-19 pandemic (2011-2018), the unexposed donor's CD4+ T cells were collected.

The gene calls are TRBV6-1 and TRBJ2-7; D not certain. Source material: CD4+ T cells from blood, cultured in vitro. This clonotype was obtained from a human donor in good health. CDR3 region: CASSEVPSYEQYF. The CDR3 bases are TGTGCCAGCAGTGAGGTTCCTTCCTACGAGCAGTACTTC.